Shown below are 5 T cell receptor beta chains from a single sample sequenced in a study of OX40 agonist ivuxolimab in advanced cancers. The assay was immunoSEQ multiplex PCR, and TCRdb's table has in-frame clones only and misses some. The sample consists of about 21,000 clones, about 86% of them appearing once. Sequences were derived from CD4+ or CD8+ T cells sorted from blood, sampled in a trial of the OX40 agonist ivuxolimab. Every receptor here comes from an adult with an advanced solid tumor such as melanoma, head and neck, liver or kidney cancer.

CDR3 amino acids: CASSQDILGRGETQYF. The CDR3 nucleotides read TGCGCCAGCAGCCAAGATATTCTCGGGAGAGGGGAGACCCAGTACTTC. The V and J genes are TRBV4-1 and TRBJ2-5; tentative D call: TRBD2 (6 bases). The ends were cut back, 0 bases at V and 5 bases at J, with 16 bases in the middle. CDR3 length: 16 residues. Germline values: CDR1 MGHRA, CDR2 YSYEKL.

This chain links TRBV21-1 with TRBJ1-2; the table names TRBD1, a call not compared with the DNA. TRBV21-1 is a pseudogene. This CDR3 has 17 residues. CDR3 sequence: CASSKFAGQPVSYGYTF. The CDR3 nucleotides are TGTGCCAGCAGCAAATTCGCTGGACAGCCCGTTAGCTATGGCTACACCTTC.

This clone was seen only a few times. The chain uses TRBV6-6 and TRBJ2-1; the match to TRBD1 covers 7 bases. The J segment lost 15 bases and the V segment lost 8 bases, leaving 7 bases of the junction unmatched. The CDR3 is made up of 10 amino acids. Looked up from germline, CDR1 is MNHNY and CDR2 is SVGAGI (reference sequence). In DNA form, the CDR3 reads TGTGCCAGCGCAGGACAGGTTCGGTTCTTC. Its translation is CASAGQVRFF.

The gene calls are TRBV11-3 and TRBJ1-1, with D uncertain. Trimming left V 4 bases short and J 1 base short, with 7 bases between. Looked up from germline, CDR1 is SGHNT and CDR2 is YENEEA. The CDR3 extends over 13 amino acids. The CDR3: CASSWGTNTEAFF. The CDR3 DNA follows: TGTGCCAGCAGCTGGGGAACGAACACTGAAGCTTTCTTT.

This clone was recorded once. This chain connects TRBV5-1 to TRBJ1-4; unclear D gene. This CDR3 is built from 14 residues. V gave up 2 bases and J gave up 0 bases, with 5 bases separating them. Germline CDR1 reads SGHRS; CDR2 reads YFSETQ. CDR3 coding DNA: TGCGCCAGCAGCTTAACTTCAACTAATGAAAAACTGTTTTTT. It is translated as CASSLTSTNEKLFF.